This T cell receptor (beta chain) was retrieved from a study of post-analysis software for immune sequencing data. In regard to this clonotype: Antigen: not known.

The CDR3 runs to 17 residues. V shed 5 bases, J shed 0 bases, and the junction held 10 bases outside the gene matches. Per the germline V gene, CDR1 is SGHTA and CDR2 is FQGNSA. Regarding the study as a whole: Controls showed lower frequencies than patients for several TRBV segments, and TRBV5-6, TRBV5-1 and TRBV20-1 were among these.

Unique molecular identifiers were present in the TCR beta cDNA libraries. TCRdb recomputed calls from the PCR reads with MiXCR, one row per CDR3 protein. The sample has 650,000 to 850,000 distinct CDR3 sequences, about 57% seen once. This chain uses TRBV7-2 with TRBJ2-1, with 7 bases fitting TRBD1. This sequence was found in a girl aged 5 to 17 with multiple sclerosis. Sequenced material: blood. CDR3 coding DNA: TGTGCCAGCAGCCACGTGAGCAGGGGGAACTCCTACAATGAGCAGTTCTTC. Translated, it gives CASSHVSRGNSYNEQFF.